The present entry profiles one T cell receptor (beta chain) with its context. This sample was included in a study of blood T cell repertoires in COVID-19. Across the whole study: Samples representing acute and convalescent COVID-19 were sourced from the United States, Italy and Spain. PBMCs, B-cell-depleted T cells, or T cells provided the cDNA or gDNA that made up the material.

Trimming removed 5 bases from V and 3 bases from J, with 11 bases in between. Looked up from germline, CDR1 is MGHDK and CDR2 is SYGVNS. This CDR3 is 13 amino acids long. Followed over time, Seattle patients had been enrolled while infection was active. Per the authors' pipeline: How many nucleated cells were present was estimated from reference gene primer amplification. Only in-frame clones appear in the TCRdb table, and some are missing; sequencing was by immunoSEQ multiplex PCR. V and J calls and clone size are as listed in that table; D and trimming were resolved from the DNA. Of 350,000 to 400,000 clones in the sample, more than 80% were seen once.

The V call is TRBV25-1, the J call TRBJ2-7; D unresolved. The material sequenced was peripheral blood. The sequence derives from a woman in her 30s with COVID-19, enrolled during active disease. CDR3 coding DNA: TGTGCCAGCAGTCCTGACACCATCTACGAGCAGTACTTC. Protein: CASSPDTIYEQYF.